The 17 T cell receptor beta chains presented below share a single source sample, sequenced in a study of blood T cells in healthy people across ages. The use of a sample-barcoded 5' primer and a J-beta primer mix characterized a second PCR of roughly 6 to 11 cycles. TCRdb called the 5' RACE reads again in MiXCR, with one record for every CDR3 protein. The sample lists 550,000 to 650,000 distinct CDR3 sequences, about 26% occurring once. The sample was also linked to a second study, of T cells of mothers and their children.

The sequenced sample was blood. These receptor sequences come from a boy younger than 10 in good health.

The chain links TRBV6-5 to TRBJ2-5; the match to TRBD2 covers 14 bases. The end of the DNA fits TRBJ2-1 better, so the J call may be wrong. Germline V lookup: CDR1 MNHEY, CDR2 SVGAGI. The CDR3 is made up of 18 amino acids. The CDR3 loop reads CASSYRLAGGPVYDEQFF. Written as DNA, the CDR3 is TGTGCCAGCAGTTACCGACTAGCGGGAGGGCCGGTTTATGATGAGCAGTTCTTC.

The CDR3 region has the DNA TGTGCCAGCAGCAAACGGGCGGCCTCCGGGGAGCTGTTTTTT. Amino acid sequence: CASSKRAASGELFF. V is TRBV3-1 and J is TRBJ2-2, with D uncertain. Germline V gene sequence: CDR1 LGHDT, CDR2 YNNKEL (reference sequence). Trimming left V 5 bases short and J 6 bases short, with 13 bases between. This CDR3 is 14 amino acids long.

The chain joins TRBV3-1 to TRBJ2-7; D assignment may be TRBD1 or TRBD2 (5 bases each). CDR1 and CDR2 from the germline V gene are LGHDT and YNNKEL (reference sequence). With 1 base removed from V and 0 bases from J, the gap between germline ends came to 10 bases. The CDR3 runs 15 residues. CDR3 DNA: TGTGCCAGCAGCCAAGTTGAGGGGTTCTCCTACGAGCAGTACTTC. Amino acid sequence: CASSQVEGFSYEQYF.

V is TRBV10-3 and J is TRBJ2-2, with 15 bases fitting TRBD2. Per the germline V gene, CDR1 is ENHRY and CDR2 is SYGVKD. This CDR3 is built from 15 residues. Unmatched junction bases numbered 5, after V lost 8 bases and J lost 7 bases. The CDR3 DNA is TGTGCCATCGGACTAGCGGGAGGGCCAAGCGGGGAGCTGTTTTTT. Its translation: CAIGLAGGPSGELFF.

V gene TRBV7-8 combines with J gene TRBJ2-5; D unclear. This CDR3 is 13 amino acids long. The V end was cut by 0 bases, the J end by 5 bases, with 7 bases between. The germline V gene has CDR1 SGHVS and CDR2 FQNEAQ. The CDR3 nucleotides are TGTGCCAGCAGCTTAGCTTTTGGTGAGACCCAGTACTTC. Its protein is CASSLAFGETQYF.

This rearrangement joins TRBV7-3 to TRBJ1-4; perhaps TRBD1 as D (6 bases). Trimming shortened V by 2 bases and J by 4 bases, and 14 bases separated the two germline ends. The CDR3 consists of 16 residues. The germline V gene encodes CDR1 SGHTA and CDR2 FQGTGA. The CDR3 region has the DNA TGTGCCAGCAGCTTAGGCTCAGGGGCCGGTAATGAAAAACTGTTTTTT. This sequence encodes CASSLGSGAGNEKLFF. Combining the CDR3 with reference TRBV7-3 and TRBJ1-4 gives the whole variable domain GAGVSQTPSNKVTEKGKYVELRCDPISGHTALYWYRQSLGQGPEFLIYFQGTGAADDSGLPNDRFFAVRPEGSVSTLKIQRTERGDSAVYLCASSLGSGAGNEKLFFGSGTQLSVL.

This clonotype has just a few counts. V gene TRBV3-1 combines with J gene TRBJ2-3; D uncertain. Trimming took 3 bases from V and 1 from J, leaving 8 bases between them. Per germline, CDR1 LGHDT and CDR2 YNNKEL (reference sequence). The length of the CDR3 is 14 residues. The CDR3 bases are TGTGCCAGCAGCCAGGTTCCTCGCACAGATACGCAGTATTTT. It codes for CASSQVPRTDTQYF.

V and J are TRBV18 and TRBJ2-1; 11 bases are shared with TRBD2. The germline V gene encodes CDR1 KGHSH and CDR2 LQKENI. The V gene end was trimmed by 3 bases and the J gene end by 7 bases; junction bases not matched to a gene: 2. There are 14 residues in the CDR3. The chain's CDR3 is CASSPLAGGNEQFF. CDR3 DNA: TGTGCCAGCTCACCTCTAGCGGGGGGTAATGAGCAGTTCTTC.

Notes on this clonotype: One end of the junction is discordant with germline, which a read error may explain. The chain links TRBV5-1 to TRBJ2-4, with TRBD1 as a possible D gene (6 bases). This CDR3 contains 14 residues. The germline gives CDR1 SGHRS, CDR2 YFSETQ. The CDR3: CASRDSIARNIQYF. CDR3 bases: TGCGCCAGCAGGGACAGTATAGCCAGAAACATTCAGTACTTC.

This sequence joins TRBV4-3 and TRBJ2-5; 11 bases fit TRBD1. The CDR3 contains 15 residues. The germline V gene encodes CDR1 LGHNA and CDR2 YSLEER. V gave up 4 bases and J gave up 6 bases; unmatched junction bases: 7. CDR3 DNA sequence: TGCGCCAGCAGCCCGGGGACAGGGGGATATCAGACCCAGTACTTC. Its translation is CASSPGTGGYQTQYF.

This clonotype was seen more than once but under ten times. The chain uses TRBV11-2 and TRBJ2-5; the D call may be TRBD1 or TRBD2 (6 bases each). The CDR3 covers 14 residues. V lost 6 bases and J lost 1, with 12 bases in between. The germline V gene has CDR1 SGHAT and CDR2 FQNNGV. CDR3 coding DNA: TGTGCCAGCAGGGGGGCGGGATTCCAAGAGACCCAGTACTTC. It encodes CASRGAGFQETQYF.

In this sample, this clonotype turned up a few times. J is TRBJ2-7 and V is TRBV10-3; TRBD2 matches at 8 bases. Trimming took 6 bases from V and 7 from J; bases not matched to a gene: 17. CDR3 length: 16 residues. Per germline, CDR1 ENHRY and CDR2 SYGVKD. The CDR3: CAIRGGKGPGGFEQYF. DNA of the CDR3: TGTGCCATCAGAGGGGGGAAGGGCCCGGGAGGGTTTGAGCAGTACTTC.

The V call is TRBV11-2, the J call TRBJ2-5; D possibly corresponds to TRBD2 (6 bases). Germline values: CDR1 SGHAT, CDR2 FQNNGV. There are 14 residues in the CDR3. Trimming cost V 2 bases and J 5 bases, with 12 bases left between them. CDR3 region: CASSLSRGSETQYF. In DNA form, the CDR3 reads TGTGCCAGCAGCTTAAGCCGGGGGTCGGAGACCCAGTACTTC.

This clonotype was observed a handful of times. The gene calls are TRBV19 and TRBJ2-1; D gene unclear. The CDR3 is 13 residues long. V lost 6 bases and J 9 bases, leaving 15 bases between the germline ends. Germline V CDR1 and CDR2: LNHDA, SQIVND (reference sequence). DNA of the CDR3: TGTGCCAGTAGCTTTCTATCGTCCGGTGAGCAGTTCTTC. Translating it yields CASSFLSSGEQFF.

This clonotype was picked up a small number of times. This chain uses TRBV15 with TRBJ2-4, with 7 nucleotides matching TRBD1. V shed 2 bases and J 0 bases; nucleotides not matched to a gene: 7. Germline-derived CDR1 and CDR2 are LNHNV and YYDKDF (reference sequence). CDR3 length: 17 amino acids. CDR3: CATSRLPGQKAKNIQYF. Here the CDR3 DNA reads TGTGCCACCAGCAGACTCCCGGGACAGAAAGCCAAAAACATTCAGTACTTC. Full variable domain (remainder filled in from reference TRBV15 and TRBJ2-4): DAMVIQNPRYQVTQFGKPVTLSCSQTLNHNVMYWYQQKSSQAPKLLFHYYDKDFNNEADTPDNFQSRRPNTSFCFLDIRSPGLGDTAMYLCATSRLPGQKAKNIQYFGAGTRLSVL.

The chain combines TRBV28 with TRBJ2-7, with 15 bases aligning to TRBD2. The CDR3 sequence is 15 residues long. Looked up from germline, CDR1 is MDHEN and CDR2 is SYDVKM. Trimming removed 6 bases from V and 5 bases from J; junction bases left unmatched: 5. CDR3: CASRAGLAGGDEQYF. As DNA, the CDR3 is TGTGCCAGCAGAGCCGGACTAGCGGGAGGGGACGAGCAGTACTTC.

There are a few counts of this clonotype. Relative to the germline gene, one junction end is altered; a read error may explain this. The chain combines TRBV2 with TRBJ2-6; 7 bases align to TRBD1. The CDR3 length is 13 residues. Germline V gives CDR1 SNHLY, CDR2 FYNNEI. CDR3 amino acids: CASSPEGADVLTF. Here the CDR3 DNA reads TGTGCCAGCTCCCCCGAGGGGGCCGACGTCCTGACTTTC.